A single sample is the source of the 29 T cell receptor beta chains below, sequenced in a study of blood T cell repertoires in COVID-19 (dated by TCRdb to the early 2020s). Libraries were constructed by the immunoSEQ multiplex PCR assay. TCRdb mirrors the immuneACCESS table, restricted to in-frame sequences. Some clones are absent from its copies; in checked studies, under half trace to an unresolved V gene, and the reason for the others is unknown. Present in this sample are 300,000 to 350,000 clones, approximately 86% of which were seen just once. The biggest ten clones account for about 2.5% of the sample. Source material: peripheral blood. The source of these receptors is a man aged 18 to 30 with active or convalescent COVID-19.

The CDR3, as DNA: TGTGCCAGCAGCTACCCGGGACAAGAGAATGAAAAACTGTTTTTT. Its translation is CASSYPGQENEKLFF. The chain employs TRBV5-8 and TRBJ1-4, with D possibly matching TRBD1 (6 bases). Germline V gene lookup returns CDR1 SGHTS and CDR2 YDEGEE. This CDR3 comprises 15 residues. Trimming removed 3 bases at V and 5 bases at J, with 14 bases between.

This clone came up once. This chain joins TRBV6-6 and TRBJ2-1, with D uncertain. The CDR3 extends over 11 amino acids. The V gene lost 6 bases and the J gene lost 7 bases, with 7 bases spanning the gap. CDR1 is MNHNY and CDR2 is SVGAGI in the germline V gene (reference sequence). The CDR3 reads CASRLDNEQFF. The CDR3 coding sequence is TGTGCCAGCAGACTCGATAATGAGCAGTTCTTC.

This clone was picked up a small number of times. The chain employs TRBV10-2 and TRBJ2-3; D gene uncertain. This CDR3 spans 15 amino acids. V shed 0 bases and J shed 0 bases, with 7 bases lying between them. Germline V lookup: CDR1 WSHSY, CDR2 SAAADI. CDR3 bases: TGCGCCAGCAGTGAGTCCCGCGGTAGCACAGATACGCAGTATTTT. This sequence encodes CASSESRGSTDTQYF.

The CDR3 protein is CASSETESTDTQYF. CDR3 DNA sequence: TGTGCCAGCAGCGAGACAGAGTCCACAGATACGCAGTATTTT. The chain links TRBV9 to TRBJ2-3, with D perhaps TRBD1 (5 bases). The CDR3 runs 14 residues. Germline CDR1 SGDLS, CDR2 YYNGEE. V was pared by 3 bases and J by 2 bases, with 10 bases between.

This rearrangement joins TRBV7-9 to TRBJ2-7; TRBD2 agrees at 8 bases. The germline CDR1 and CDR2 sequences are SEHNR and FQNEAQ (reference sequence). This CDR3 has 13 residues. V lost 5 bases and J lost 5; bases outside the gene matches: 5. The CDR3 protein is CASSPRTSHEQYF. The CDR3 coding sequence is TGTGCCAGCAGCCCGCGGACTAGCCACGAGCAGTACTTC. The full variable domain, with the rest looked up from reference TRBV7-9 and TRBJ2-7, is DTGVSQNPRHKITKRGQNVTFRCDPISEHNRLYWYRQTLGQGPEFLTYFQNEAQLEKSRLLSDRFSAERPKGSFSTLEIQRTEQGDSAMYLCASSPRTSHEQYFGPGTRLTVT.

The chain is built from TRBV5-1 and TRBJ1-1, with 7 bases that match TRBD1. V shed 0 bases, J shed 4 bases, and the junction held 6 bases outside the gene matches. The CDR3 extends over 15 amino acids. From germline, CDR1 is SGHRS and CDR2 YFSETQ. This CDR3 reads CASSLASGGSTEAFF. The CDR3 nucleotides read TGCGCCAGCAGCTTGGCCTCAGGGGGGAGCACTGAAGCTTTCTTT.

This clone came up once. This sequence joins TRBV6-1 and TRBJ1-4, with no clear D. Trimming shortened V by 0 bases and J by 2 bases, and 16 bases separated the two germline ends. The CDR3 extends over 18 amino acids. Germline CDR1 is MNHNS and CDR2 is SASEGT. For the CDR3, the DNA is TGTGCCAGCAGTGAAGCGCGGGTGGTAGGGTTGACTAATGAAAAACTGTTTTTT. This encodes CASSEARVVGLTNEKLFF.

The V call is TRBV14, the J call TRBJ2-3; TRBD1 is a possible D gene (5 bases). The length of the CDR3 is 16 residues. V was trimmed by 4 bases and J by 2 bases, leaving 16 bases between them. The V gene's germline CDR1 is SGHDN and CDR2 FVKESK. The CDR3 DNA sequence: TGTGCCAGCAGCCCTATGCTAGGGGCAGCCACAGATACGCAGTATTTT. This codes for CASSPMLGAATDTQYF.

The rearrangement uses TRBV5-1 and TRBJ1-1; no definite D call. CDR3 length equals 14 residues. Trimming shortened V by 3 bases and J by 0 bases, and 9 bases separated the two germline ends. Germline V lookup: CDR1 SGHRS, CDR2 YFSETQ. The CDR3 DNA is TGCGCCAGCAGCTCCATGGCCCTGAACACTGAAGCTTTCTTT. Amino acid sequence: CASSSMALNTEAFF.

This rearrangement joins TRBV5-1 to TRBJ2-3, with 8 nucleotides matching TRBD2. The CDR3 contains 14 residues. Per germline, CDR1 SGHRS and CDR2 YFSETQ. J gave up 4 bases and V 3 bases, and 4 bases lay outside the gene matches. The CDR3 coding sequence is TGCGCCAGCAGCTCTACGGGGGGGCCAGATACGCAGTATTTT. This gives the protein CASSSTGGPDTQYF.

Here the CDR3 reads CASSLAGDIPETQYF. CDR3 nucleotides: TGTGCCAGCAGCTTAGCGGGAGATATTCCAGAGACCCAGTACTTC. The V call is TRBV5-6, the J call TRBJ2-5, with TRBD2 identical over 8 bases. There are 15 residues in the CDR3. J was trimmed by 4 bases and V by 2 bases; bases with no gene match: 7. The germline V gene has CDR1 SGHDT and CDR2 YYEEEE.

The chain uses TRBV3-1 (or the pseudogene TRBV3-2) and TRBJ1-3; D might be TRBD1 (6 bases). The CDR3 is 15 residues long. The germline CDR1 and CDR2 sequences are LGHDT and YNNKEL (reference sequence). Trimming shortened V by 2 bases and J by 1 base, and 9 bases separated the two germline ends. DNA of the CDR3: TGTGCCAGCAGCCAAACCAGGGGTTCTGGAAACACCATATATTTT. Encoded protein: CASSQTRGSGNTIYF.

The chain carries TRBV4-1 and TRBJ2-3, with TRBD1 matching 9 bases. CDR3 length: 16 residues. V was pared by 0 bases and J by 7 bases, with 8 bases of the junction left unmatched. Germline lookup yields CDR1 MGHRA and CDR2 YSYEKL. Here the CDR3 DNA reads TGCGCCAGCAGCCAAGATCGGACAGGGGCGCGTTATACGCAGTATTTT. Translated, it gives CASSQDRTGARYTQYF.

V and J are TRBV9 and TRBJ1-6; the D gene is possibly TRBD1 (5 bases). Germline V gene lookup returns CDR1 SGDLS and CDR2 YYNGEE. This CDR3 contains 15 residues. Trimming pared 4 bases from V and 6 bases from J, leaving 14 bases between. In DNA form, the CDR3 reads TGTGCCAGCAGCCCTGACGGGAGGGGTAATTCACCCCTCCACTTT. It encodes CASSPDGRGNSPLHF.

This sequence joins TRBV5-1 and TRBJ1-2; D ambiguous. Germline CDR1 is SGHRS and CDR2 is YFSETQ. The CDR3 loop spans 14 amino acids. Deletions cut 3 bases from V and 1 base from J, with 10 bases between. The CDR3 sequence: CASSYSLNNYGYTF. DNA of the CDR3: TGCGCCAGCAGCTACAGCCTCAATAACTATGGCTACACCTTC.

The chain joins TRBV12-3 or TRBV12-4 to TRBJ1-1; D is uncertain. Between the trimmed V and J ends, which lost 6 bases and 3 bases, there was a span of 11 bases. The CDR3 is 13 amino acids. CDR3 amino acids: CASSQFRHTEAFF. The DNA of the CDR3 is TGTGCCAGCAGCCAATTCAGGCACACTGAAGCTTTCTTT.

The CDR3 loop reads CASSYSRPGLPQGANNTEAFF. CDR3 DNA sequence: TGTGCCAGCAGTTACTCGAGGCCCGGGTTACCACAGGGGGCCAACAACACTGAAGCTTTCTTT. This sequence joins TRBV6-2 or TRBV6-3 and TRBJ1-1; 9 bases are a match to TRBD1. The junction had 19 bases not matched to a gene; V was cut back by 0 bases and J by 2 bases. The CDR3 extends over 21 amino acids. CDR1 is MNHEY, CDR2 SVGEGT, per germline.

In regard to this clone: The sample carries other DNA sequences with the same CDR3. The gene calls are TRBV12-3 or TRBV12-4 and TRBJ2-2; TRBD2 is a possible D gene (5 bases). This CDR3 region has 13 residues. V dropped 1 base and J dropped 8 bases, with 8 bases sitting between them. The CDR3 DNA sequence: TGTGCCAGCAGTTTAGGAGGGCCAGGGGAGCTGTTTTTT. This encodes CASSLGGPGELFF.

The chain is built from TRBV19 and TRBJ1-6; weak D call: TRBD1 (5 bases). The CDR3 totals 16 residues. The germline gives CDR1 LNHDA, CDR2 SQIVND (reference sequence). The ends were cut back, 5 bases at V and 9 bases at J, with 20 bases in the middle. The DNA of the CDR3 is TGTGCCAGTAGTTCCTTCGGGGGTGGGGAGGCTTCACCCCTCCACTTT. It codes for CASSSFGGGEASPLHF.

This chain joins TRBV15 and TRBJ2-1; 7 nucleotides agree with TRBD1. CDR3 length equals 15 residues. Per the germline V gene, CDR1 is LNHNV and CDR2 is YYDKDF (reference sequence). J was trimmed by 5 bases and V by 3 bases; bases with no gene match: 7. The CDR3 here is CATSSPGQVDNEQFF. The CDR3 nucleotides read TGTGCCACCAGCAGTCCAGGACAGGTCGACAATGAGCAGTTCTTC. The full variable domain, with the rest looked up from reference TRBV15 and TRBJ2-1, is DAMVIQNPRYQVTQFGKPVTLSCSQTLNHNVMYWYQQKSSQAPKLLFHYYDKDFNNEADTPDNFQSRRPNTSFCFLDIRSPGLGDTAMYLCATSSPGQVDNEQFFGPGTRLTVL.

This clone has just a few counts. The chain is built from TRBV9 and TRBJ1-3; D not resolved. Per germline, CDR1 SGDLS and CDR2 YYNGEE. The CDR3 runs 17 residues. V dropped 3 bases and J dropped 4 bases, with 20 bases sitting between them. The CDR3 DNA is TGTGCCAGCAGCGCCTTTAGTAATCCCCGAGCAGGAAACACCATATATTTT. Translated, it gives CASSAFSNPRAGNTIYF.

CDR3 sequence (DNA): TGTGCCAGCAGCTTAGTGGGGGGTATGAGTGAAAAACTGTTTTTT. It specifies CASSLVGGMSEKLFF. The V gene is TRBV11-3, the J gene TRBJ1-4, with D possibly TRBD1 on 5 matching bases. CDR1 SGHNT and CDR2 YENEEA come from the germline V gene. V was shortened by 1 base and J by 7 bases, with 13 bases between the two germline ends. The CDR3 covers 15 residues. The full variable domain, completed using reference TRBV11-3 and TRBJ1-4, is EAGVVQSPRYKIIEKKQPVAFWCNPISGHNTLYWYLQNLGQGPELLIRYENEEAVDDSQLPKDRFSAERLKGVDSTLKIQPAELGDSAVYLCASSLVGGMSEKLFFGSGTQLSVL.

V usage is TRBV4-1 and J usage is TRBJ2-6, with D possibly being TRBD1 (6 bases). The V and J ends lost 3 bases and 5 bases respectively, with 23 bases between them. Germline CDR1 is MGHRA and CDR2 is YSYEKL. The CDR3 spans 19 residues. The CDR3 nucleotides are TGCGCCAGCAGCCAGATATTGACAGGAGTTGAGAGCTGGGCCAACGTCCTGACTTTC. Translating gives CASSQILTGVESWANVLTF.

The genes are TRBV4-1 and TRBJ1-2; TRBD1 matches at 7 bases. With V trimmed by 4 bases and J by 1 base, 9 bases remained unmatched. Germline loops: CDR1 MGHRA, CDR2 YSYEKL. The length of the CDR3 is 16 residues. The DNA for the CDR3 is TGCGCCAGCAGCCCCCGGTTGGGGACAGATAACTATGGCTACACCTTC. Translated: CASSPRLGTDNYGYTF.

J is TRBJ1-5 and V is TRBV24-1; 7 bases align to TRBD1. Germline V gene sequence: CDR1 KGHDR, CDR2 SFDVKD. J was trimmed by 5 bases and V by 2 bases; bases with no gene match: 11. The CDR3 has 17 amino acids. CDR3 sequence reads: CATSDCPDRALHQPQHF. The CDR3 region has the DNA TGTGCCACCAGTGATTGCCCCGACAGGGCCCTTCATCAGCCCCAGCATTTT.

The rearrangement links TRBV7-8 to TRBJ1-1; D gene uncertain. Between the trimmed V and J ends, which lost 2 bases and 6 bases, there was a span of 10 bases. This CDR3 has 13 residues. Looked up from germline, CDR1 is SGHVS and CDR2 is FQNEAQ. CDR3 sequence: CASSLNVRAEAFF. The CDR3 DNA sequence: TGTGCCAGCAGCTTAAACGTTCGCGCTGAAGCTTTCTTT.

This chain's CDR3 is CASSLPRTSGAYEQYF. In DNA, the CDR3 is TGCGCCAGCAGCTTGCCCCGGACTAGCGGGGCCTACGAGCAGTACTTC. The chain carries TRBV5-1 and TRBJ2-7, with 12 bases aligning to TRBD2. Germline CDR1 reads SGHRS; CDR2 reads YFSETQ. J gave up 2 bases and V 1 base, and 4 bases lay outside the gene matches. The CDR3 consists of 16 residues.

This clone was detected only once. This chain uses TRBV20-1 with TRBJ2-5, with D possibly matching TRBD2 (6 bases). This CDR3 contains 14 residues. The germline V and J ends were trimmed by 3 bases and 2 bases, with 13 bases remaining between them. Germline CDR1 reads DFQATT; CDR2 reads SNEGSKA (reference sequence). In nucleotides, the CDR3 is TGCAGTGCTAGTCCTTTTCGGGAGCAAGAGACCCAGTACTTC. Encoded protein: CSASPFREQETQYF.

The chain links TRBV10-3 to TRBJ2-1, with TRBD2 matching 11 bases. From germline, CDR1 is ENHRY and CDR2 SYGVKD. The CDR3 sequence is 15 residues long. V gave up 7 bases and J gave up 3 bases; unmatched junction bases: 5. The DNA of the CDR3 is TGTGCCATCAAGGCTAGCGGGGGGTACTACAATGAGCAGTTCTTC. It specifies CAIKASGGYYNEQFF.